This TCR beta chain came from a study of CXCR3-negative and CXCR3-positive naive CD8 T cells. Broader study findings: Naive cells used TRBV-TRBJ genes in much the same way whether CXCR3-negative or CXCR3-positive; memory cells did not. Much lower diversity was found in memory CD8+ cells, while both naive subsets had comparably high diversity. PBMCs showed partially decreased CXCR3 expression after cryopreservation, and most assays used fresh PBMCs. Comparison of naive cells showed more hydrophobic TRB CDR3s in CXCR3-positive than in CXCR3-negative naive cells.

Carrying UMI labels, the TRB cDNA libraries were prepared through 5' RACE. Reanalyzing the 5' RACE reads, TCRdb keeps one entry per CDR3 protein, without DNA. The table gives over 100,000 distinct CDR3 sequences; the top ten clones make up about 0.35% of it. To note about this clonotype: Its antigen is not known.

The study sorted every CD8+ T cell subset in triplicate at 300,000 cells each. The CDR3 has 18 amino acids. Looked up from germline, CDR1 is LNHDA and CDR2 is SQIVND (reference sequence). The chain employs TRBV19 and TRBJ1-2. Sequenced sample: naive CXCR3+ CD8+ T cells from blood. Documented subset: CD45RO-CCR7+CD27+CD95- naive CD8+ T cells expressing CXCR3 (TNR3+). The TCR comes from a human donor in good health. Some clones in this sample may be carry-over from other donors' samples. This chain's CDR3 is CASSMGSTSGGGNYGYTF.